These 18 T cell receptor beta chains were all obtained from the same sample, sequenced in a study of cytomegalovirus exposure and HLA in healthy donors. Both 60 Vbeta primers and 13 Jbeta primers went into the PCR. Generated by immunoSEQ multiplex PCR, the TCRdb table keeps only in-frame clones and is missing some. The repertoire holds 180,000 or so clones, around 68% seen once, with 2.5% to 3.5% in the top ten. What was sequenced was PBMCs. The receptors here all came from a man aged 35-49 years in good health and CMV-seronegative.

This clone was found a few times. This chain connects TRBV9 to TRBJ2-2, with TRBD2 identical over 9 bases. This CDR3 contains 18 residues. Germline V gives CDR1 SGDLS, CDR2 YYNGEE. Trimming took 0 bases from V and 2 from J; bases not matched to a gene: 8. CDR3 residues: CASSVGYSGGSNTGELFF. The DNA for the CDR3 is TGTGCCAGCAGCGTAGGTTATAGCGGGGGTTCAAACACCGGGGAGCTGTTTTTT.

CDR3 sequence: CAISESTTGEGYEQYF. The CDR3 DNA sequence: TGTGCCATCAGTGAGTCGACGACAGGGGAGGGCTACGAGCAGTACTTC. The chain has TRBV10-3 and TRBJ2-7, with TRBD1 as a possible D gene (8 bases). V lost 0 bases, J lost 3 bases, and 15 bases lay in between. This CDR3 is built from 16 residues. Germline values: CDR1 ENHRY, CDR2 SYGVKD.

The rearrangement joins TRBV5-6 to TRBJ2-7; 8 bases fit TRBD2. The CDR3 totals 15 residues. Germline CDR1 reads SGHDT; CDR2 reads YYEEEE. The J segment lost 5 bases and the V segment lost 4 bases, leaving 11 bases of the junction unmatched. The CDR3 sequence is CASSAGGGRSNEQYF. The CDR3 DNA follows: TGTGCCAGCAGCGCGGGAGGAGGGAGATCAAACGAGCAGTACTTC.

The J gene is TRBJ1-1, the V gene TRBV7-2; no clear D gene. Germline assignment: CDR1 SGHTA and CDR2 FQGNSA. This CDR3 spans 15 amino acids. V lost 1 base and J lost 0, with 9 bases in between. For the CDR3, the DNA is TGTGCCAGCAGCTTAGTGGGCAGGATGAACACTGAAGCTTTCTTT. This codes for CASSLVGRMNTEAFF. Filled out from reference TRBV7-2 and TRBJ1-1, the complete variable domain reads GAGVSQSPSNKVTEKGKDVELRCDPISGHTALYWYRQSLGQGLEFLIYFQGNSAPDKSGLPSDRFSAERTGGSVSTLTIQRTQQEDSAVYLCASSLVGRMNTEAFFGQGTRLTVV.

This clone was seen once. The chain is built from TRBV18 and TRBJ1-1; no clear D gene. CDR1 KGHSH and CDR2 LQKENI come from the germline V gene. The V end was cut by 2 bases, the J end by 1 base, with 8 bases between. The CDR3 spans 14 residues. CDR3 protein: CASSPSTQNTEAFF. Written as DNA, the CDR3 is TGTGCCAGCTCACCATCCACACAGAACACTGAAGCTTTCTTT.

This CDR3 is CATSSGTGPQYF. CDR3 in DNA: TGTGCCACTTCTAGCGGTACCGGGCCCCAGTACTTC. The chain couples TRBV30 to TRBJ2-5; 7 bases map to TRBD2. The CDR3 runs to 12 residues. Germline V CDR1 and CDR2: GTSNPN, SVGIG (reference sequence). V shed 8 bases, J shed 9 bases, and the junction held 12 bases outside the gene matches. Supplemented by reference TRBV30 and TRBJ2-5, the full variable domain reads SQTIHQWPATLVQPVGSPLSLECTVEGTSNPNLYWYRQAAGRGLQLLFYSVGIGQISSEVPQNLSASRPQDRQFILSSKKLLLSDSGFYLCATSSGTGPQYFGPGTRLLVL.

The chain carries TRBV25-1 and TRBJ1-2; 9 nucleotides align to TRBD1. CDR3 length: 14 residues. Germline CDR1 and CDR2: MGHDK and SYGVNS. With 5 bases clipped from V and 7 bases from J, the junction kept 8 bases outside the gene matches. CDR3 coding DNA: TGTGCCAGCAGTCTAACCGGGACAGGGTCTGGCTACACCTTC. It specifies CASSLTGTGSGYTF.

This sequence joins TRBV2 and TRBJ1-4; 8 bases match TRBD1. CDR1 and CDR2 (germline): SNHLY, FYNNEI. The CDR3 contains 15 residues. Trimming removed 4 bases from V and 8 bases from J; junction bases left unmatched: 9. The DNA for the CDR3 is TGTGCCAGCAGTGCAGGACAGGGAGGGAGGGAAAAACTGTTTTTT. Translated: CASSAGQGGREKLFF.

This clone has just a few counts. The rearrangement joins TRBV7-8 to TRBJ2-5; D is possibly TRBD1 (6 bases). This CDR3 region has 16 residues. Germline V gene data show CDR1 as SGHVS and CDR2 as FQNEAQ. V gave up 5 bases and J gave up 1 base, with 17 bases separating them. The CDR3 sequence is CASSAGTHPLQETQYF. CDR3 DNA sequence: TGTGCCAGCAGCGCAGGGACACATCCCCTCCAAGAGACCCAGTACTTC.

The CDR3 protein is CASSSVGQGQPQHF. For the CDR3, the DNA is TGTGCCAGCAGCTCTGTGGGGCAGGGTCAGCCCCAGCATTTT. The V gene is TRBV7-8, the J gene TRBJ1-5; tentatively, D is TRBD1 (5 bases). The CDR3 runs 14 residues. In germline, CDR1 is SGHVS, CDR2 FQNEAQ. V was pared by 4 bases and J by 6 bases, with 13 bases between.

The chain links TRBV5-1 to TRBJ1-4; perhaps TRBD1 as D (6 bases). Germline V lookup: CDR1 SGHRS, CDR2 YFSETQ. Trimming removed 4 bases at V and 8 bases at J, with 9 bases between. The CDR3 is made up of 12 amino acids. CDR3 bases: TGCGCCAGCAGCCAAACAGGGGAAAAACTGTTTTTT. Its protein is CASSQTGEKLFF.

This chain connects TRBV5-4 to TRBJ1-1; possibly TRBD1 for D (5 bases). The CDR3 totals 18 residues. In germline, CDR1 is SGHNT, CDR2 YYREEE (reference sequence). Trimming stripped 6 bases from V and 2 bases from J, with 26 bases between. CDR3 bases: TGTGCCAGCACCGCGGGACCGCGGGGGATAGGTCTAAACACTGAAGCTTTCTTT. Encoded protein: CASTAGPRGIGLNTEAFF. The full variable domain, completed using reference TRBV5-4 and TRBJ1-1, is ETGVTQSPTHLIKTRGQQVTLRCSSQSGHNTVSWYQQALGQGPQFIFQYYREEENGRGNFPPRFSGLQFPNYSSELNVNALELDDSALYLCASTAGPRGIGLNTEAFFGQGTRLTVV.

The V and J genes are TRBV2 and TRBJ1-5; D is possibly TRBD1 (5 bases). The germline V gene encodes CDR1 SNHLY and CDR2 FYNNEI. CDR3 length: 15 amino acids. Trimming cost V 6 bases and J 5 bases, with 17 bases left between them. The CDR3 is CASSLRTGTDQPQHF. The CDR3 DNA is TGTGCCAGCAGCCTCCGGACGGGGACTGATCAGCCCCAGCATTTT.

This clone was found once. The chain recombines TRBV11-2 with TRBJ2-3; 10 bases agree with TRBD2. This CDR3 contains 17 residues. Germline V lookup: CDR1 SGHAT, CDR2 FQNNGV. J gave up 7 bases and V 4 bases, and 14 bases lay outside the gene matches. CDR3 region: CASSSLRTSGHLYTQYF. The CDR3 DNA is TGTGCCAGCAGCTCATTGAGGACTAGCGGACACCTTTATACGCAGTATTTT.

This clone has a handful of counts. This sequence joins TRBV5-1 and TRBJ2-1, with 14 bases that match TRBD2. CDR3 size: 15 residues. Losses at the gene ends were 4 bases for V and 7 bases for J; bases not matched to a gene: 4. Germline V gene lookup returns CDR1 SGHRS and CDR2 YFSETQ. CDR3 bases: TGCGCCAGCAGCACCGGGACTAGCGGGGGAAATGAGCAGTTCTTC. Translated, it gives CASSTGTSGGNEQFF.

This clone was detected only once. The CDR3 region has the DNA TGTGCCAGCAGCTTACCGGGACAGGGGATCTATGGCTACACCTTC. It specifies CASSLPGQGIYGYTF. The chain carries TRBV7-2 and TRBJ1-2; 10 bases fit TRBD1. The J segment lost 4 bases and the V segment lost 2 bases, leaving 4 bases of the junction unmatched. Per the germline V gene, CDR1 is SGHTA and CDR2 is FQGNSA. This CDR3 is built from 15 residues.

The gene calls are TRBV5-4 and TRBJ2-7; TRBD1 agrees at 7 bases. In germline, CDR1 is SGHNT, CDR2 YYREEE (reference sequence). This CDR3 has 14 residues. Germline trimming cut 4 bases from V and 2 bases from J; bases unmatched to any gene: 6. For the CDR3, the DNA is TGTGCCAGCAGCCGCGAGACAGGGACCTACGAGCAGTACTTC. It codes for CASSRETGTYEQYF.

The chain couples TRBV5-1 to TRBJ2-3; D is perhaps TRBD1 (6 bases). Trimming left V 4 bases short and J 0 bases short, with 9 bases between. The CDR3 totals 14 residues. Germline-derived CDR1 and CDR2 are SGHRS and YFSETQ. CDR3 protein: CASSRDRSTDTQYF. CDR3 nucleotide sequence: TGCGCCAGCAGCCGCGACAGGAGCACAGATACGCAGTATTTT.